This entry lists 27 T cell receptor beta chains sequenced from one sample in a study of prognosis after radiotherapy for stage I lung cancer. Genomic DNA served as the source from which two-round multiplex PCR generated TCR beta CDR3 amplicons. Primers were specific to each TRBV and TRBJ gene in first-round PCR. TCRdb reprocessed the multiplex PCR reads with MiXCR, giving one entry per CDR3 protein. The table shows roughly 23,000 distinct CDR3 sequences, with less than 50% occurring only once. The sequenced sample was PBMCs, obtained before or after stereotactic body radiation therapy (not recorded which). These receptor sequences come from a donor over 45 with non-small cell lung cancer.

This clonotype was observed at least ten times. The rearrangement links TRBV24-1 to TRBJ1-2, with D perhaps TRBD1 (6 bases). The CDR3 is 15 amino acids. V was shortened by 5 bases and J by 3 bases, with 15 bases between the two germline ends. CDR1 and CDR2 from the germline V gene are KGHDR and SFDVKD. The CDR3 here is CATSGGARSDYGYTF. The CDR3 nucleotides read TGTGCCACCAGTGGGGGGGCCCGGAGCGACTATGGCTACACCTTC.

This clonotype appeared many times. The CDR3 sequence is CASSLQGVGNTIYF. CDR3 sequence (DNA): TGCGCCAGCAGCTTACAGGGGGTCGGAAACACCATATATTTT. The chain uses TRBV5-1 and TRBJ1-3; TRBD1 aligns across 8 bases. Looked up from germline, CDR1 is SGHRS and CDR2 is YFSETQ. J lost 4 bases, V lost 2 bases, and 2 bases had no gene match. The CDR3 is 14 residues long.

The chain has TRBV7-2 and TRBJ2-1; possible D gene TRBD2, 6 bases. V was trimmed by 3 bases and J by 7 bases, leaving 19 bases between them. Germline CDR1 SGHTA, CDR2 FQGNSA. The CDR3 is made up of 16 amino acids. The CDR3 nucleotides are TGTGCCAGCAGCTTCCCACTAGAGGGAGGTATAAATGAGCAGTTCTTC. Residues: CASSFPLEGGINEQFF.

This clonotype appeared many times. V is TRBV7-2 and J is TRBJ2-5; the D is unclear. The V end was cut by 5 bases, the J end by 4 bases, with 14 bases between. Germline V CDR1 and CDR2: SGHTA, FQGNSA. The CDR3 runs to 14 residues. CDR3 DNA sequence: TGTGCCAGCAGCCCCTGGTCGAATGTAGAGACCCAGTACTTC. As protein: CASSPWSNVETQYF.

This sequence joins TRBV5-4 and TRBJ2-5; the D gene is possibly TRBD2 (7 bases). Germline assignment: CDR1 SGHNT and CDR2 YYREEE (reference sequence). CDR3 size: 13 residues. Trimming left V 1 base short and J 9 bases short, with 13 bases between. Here the CDR3 reads CASSLTGGRPQYF. Written as DNA, the CDR3 is TGTGCCAGCAGCTTGACGGGGGGCCGGCCCCAGTACTTC. Full variable domain (outside the CDR3, taken from reference TRBV5-4 and TRBJ2-5): ETGVTQSPTHLIKTRGQQVTLRCSSQSGHNTVSWYQQALGQGPQFIFQYYREEENGRGNFPPRFSGLQFPNYSSELNVNALELDDSALYLCASSLTGGRPQYFGPGTRLLVL.

Remarks on this clonotype: This may arise from a read error, as a much more abundant clone is one base away. This chain links TRBV13 with TRBJ2-5; D remains ambiguous. The CDR3 covers 12 residues. Germline loops: CDR1 PRHDT, CDR2 FYEKMQ (reference sequence). As DNA, the CDR3 is TGTGCCATCAGCTCCTACTTCGGGACCCAGTACTTC. Its translation: CAISSYFGTQYF.

With regard to this clonotype: Only one base separates this from a far larger clonotype, so it likely reflects a read error. J is TRBJ2-3 and V is TRBV6-8; D possibly uses TRBD1 or TRBD2 (5 bases each). CDR3 length: 15 residues. Looked up from germline, CDR1 is MNHGY and CDR2 is SAAAGT. V lost 9 bases, J lost 3 bases, and 19 bases lay in between. The chain's CDR3 is CASGFRDHLTDTQYF. As DNA, the CDR3 is TGTGCCAGTGGATTCCGGGACCACTTAACAGATACGCAGTATTTT.

The table lists this clonotype with many counts. The chain joins TRBV5-6 to TRBJ2-6; TRBD1 is a possible D gene (7 bases). This CDR3 comprises 17 residues. CDR1 and CDR2 (germline): SGHDT, YYEEEE. V lost 4 bases to trimming and J lost 2 bases, with 16 bases between them. The CDR3 loop reads CASSGYRGLTGANVLTF. CDR3 nucleotides: TGTGCCAGCAGCGGCTACAGGGGACTGACTGGGGCCAACGTCCTGACTTTC.

As to this clonotype: This likely traces to a read error, being one base from a far larger clone. The chain combines TRBV7-2 with TRBJ2-7; 7 nucleotides line up with TRBD2. The trim removed 5 bases at V and 12 bases at J, leaving 16 bases unmatched. This CDR3 has 14 amino acids. The germline V gene has CDR1 SGHTA and CDR2 FQGNSA. The CDR3 reads CASSQYPPRAGTYF. The DNA of the CDR3 is TGTGCCAGCAGCCAATATCCACCCCGAGCGGGGACGTACTTC.

Turning to this clonotype: The junction departs from the called germline gene at one end, perhaps through a read error. V is TRBV7-9 and J is TRBJ2-6; D possibly matches TRBD1 or TRBD2 (9 bases each). This CDR3 has 19 amino acids. From germline, CDR1 is SEHNR and CDR2 FQNEAQ (reference sequence). CDR3 sequence reads: CASSLAGTGTSSGANFLTF. Here the CDR3 DNA reads TGTGCCAGCAGCTTAGCTGGGACAGGGACTAGCTCTGGGGCCAACTTCCTGACTTTC.

This clonotype has at least ten counts. This may arise from a read error, as a much more abundant clone is one base away. The rearrangement joins TRBV20-1 to TRBJ1-3; maybe TRBD1 (6 bases). V dropped 3 bases and J dropped 1 base, with 13 bases sitting between them. CDR3 length: 15 amino acids. Germline lookup yields CDR1 DFQATT and CDR2 SNEGSKA (reference sequence). For the CDR3, the DNA is TGCAGTGCTAGGGCGCTCCAGGGGTCTGGAAACACCATATATTTT. Translation gives CSARALQGSGNTIYF.

About this clonotype itself: The junction does not match germline at one end; this may be a read error. This chain connects TRBV7-3 to TRBJ2-3, with 9 bases lining up with TRBD2. This CDR3 is 16 amino acids long. Germline values: CDR1 SGHTA, CDR2 FQGTGA. The chain's CDR3 is CASSLGGGTSTDTQYF. In DNA form, the CDR3 reads TGTGCCAGCAGCTTAGGCGGTGGGACTAGCACAGACACGCAGTATTTT.

Many counts were recorded for this clonotype. The chain employs TRBV19 and TRBJ2-7, with 10 bases identical to TRBD1. Unmatched junction bases numbered 10, after V lost 5 bases and J lost 3 bases. Germline V gives CDR1 LNHDA, CDR2 SQIVND (reference sequence). The CDR3 is 16 amino acids. DNA of the CDR3: TGTGCCAGTAGTCCACAAAGGACAGGGGGATACTACGAGCAGTACTTC. This sequence encodes CASSPQRTGGYYEQYF.

In regard to this clonotype: A far larger clone is one nucleotide away, so this likely arose from a read error. This chain links TRBV2 with TRBJ2-3, with D possibly TRBD2 on 6 matching bases. The CDR3 totals 15 residues. V lost 6 bases, J lost 2 bases, and 15 bases lay in between. Germline CDR1 and CDR2: SNHLY and FYNNEI. The CDR3 DNA reads TGTGCCAGCAGCTTTTCCGGGGGTACCACAGATACGCAGTATTTT. It encodes CASSFSGGTTDTQYF.

This clonotype has more than one count but fewer than ten. Given a much more abundant clone one base away, this may be a read error. Because it lacks the conserved phenylalanine or tryptophan at the end, this CDR3 is likely a read error. The rearrangement uses TRBV6-1 and TRBJ2-3; unclear D gene. CDR1 is MNHNS and CDR2 is SASEGT in the germline V gene. The CDR3 has 16 amino acids. With 6 bases removed from V and 4 bases from J, the gap between germline ends came to 20 bases. For the CDR3, the DNA is TGTGCCAGCAGGCCGACATGGCCCCGAGGTGCAGATACGCAGTATTCT. Translating gives CASRPTWPRGADTQYS.

Of note for this clonotype: Since the CDR3 does not end with the conserved phenylalanine or tryptophan, this likely comes from a read error. The J gene is TRBJ1-1, the V gene TRBV5-1; D might be TRBD1 (6 bases). Trimming shortened V by 0 bases and J by 10 bases, and 13 bases separated the two germline ends. CDR3 length equals 13 residues. Germline V gene sequence: CDR1 SGHRS, CDR2 YFSETQ. The CDR3 DNA is TGCGCCAGCAGCTTGGTGTGGGAGGGGGGAGCTTTCCTT. Protein: CASSLVWEGGAFL.

V gene TRBV7-2 combines with J gene TRBJ2-7; no clear D. The V end lost 2 bases, the J end lost 5 bases, and 13 bases lay between the germline ends. Germline loops: CDR1 SGHTA, CDR2 FQGNSA. The CDR3 sequence is 14 residues long. Here the CDR3 DNA reads TGTGCCAGCAGCTTATCTTGGTGGGCAGACGAGCAGTACTTC. As protein: CASSLSWWADEQYF.

This clonotype has a count of ten or more. The V gene is TRBV29-1, the J gene TRBJ1-1; no clear D gene. The CDR3 contains 11 residues. Trimming cost V 5 bases and J 2 bases, with 6 bases left between them. Germline CDR1 reads SQVTM; CDR2 reads ANQGSEA. The CDR3 DNA reads as TGCAGCGTTCTGAGCAACACTGAAGCTTTCTTT. Residues: CSVLSNTEAFF. The whole variable domain, remainder taken from reference TRBV29-1 and TRBJ1-1, is SAVISQKPSRDICQRGTSLTIQCQVDSQVTMMFWYRQQPGQSLTLIATANQGSEATYESGFVIDKFPISRPNLTFSTLTVSNMSPEDSSIYLCSVLSNTEAFFGQGTRLTVV.

This clonotype was observed at least ten times. The V and J genes are TRBV6-1 and TRBJ2-3, with unresolved D. The CDR3 consists of 11 residues. The V gene's germline CDR1 is MNHNS and CDR2 SASEGT. V shed 9 bases and J shed 2 bases, with 6 bases lying between them. CDR3 nucleotides: TGTGCCAGTCGAGACACAGATACGCAGTATTTT. This encodes CASRDTDTQYF.

The table lists this clonotype with many counts. CDR3 DNA sequence: TGCGCCAGCAGCCCCTTAGTGGGAAACACCATATATTTT. Residues: CASSPLVGNTIYF. V and J are TRBV5-1 and TRBJ1-3; D is unresolved. Trimming cost V 4 bases and J 4 bases, with 9 bases left between them. CDR1 SGHRS and CDR2 YFSETQ come from the germline V gene. The CDR3 contains 13 residues.

Judged by abundance, this clonotype is medium-sized. V gene TRBV12-3 or TRBV12-4 combines with J gene TRBJ1-2; D is uncertain. The CDR3 contains 13 residues. Trimming pared 5 bases from V and 4 bases from J, leaving 11 bases between. In nucleotides, the CDR3 is TGTGCCAGCAGTGCTAGGAGATTCTATGGCTACACCTTC. Residues: CASSARRFYGYTF.

V and J are TRBV7-2 and TRBJ1-2; tentative D call: TRBD1 (5 bases). This CDR3 is built from 13 residues. Between the trimmed V and J ends, which lost 3 bases and 7 bases, there was a span of 12 bases. Germline CDR1 reads SGHTA; CDR2 reads FQGNSA. CDR3 in amino acids: CASSFGDVSGYTF. The CDR3, as DNA: TGTGCCAGCAGCTTTGGGGACGTGTCTGGCTACACCTTC. Drawing the rest from reference TRBV7-2 and TRBJ1-2, the complete variable domain is GAGVSQSPSNKVTEKGKDVELRCDPISGHTALYWYRQSLGQGLEFLIYFQGNSAPDKSGLPSDRFSAERTGGSVSTLTIQRTQQEDSAVYLCASSFGDVSGYTFGSGTRLTVV.

This clonotype was counted a few times. The chain uses TRBV6-5 and TRBJ1-2; D possibly corresponds to TRBD1 (6 bases). Trimming took 4 bases from V and 7 from J, leaving 22 bases between them. This CDR3 spans 16 amino acids. Per germline, CDR1 MNHEY and CDR2 SVGAGI. The DNA for the CDR3 is TGTGCCAGCAGTTTATCGATTTCCGGGGGCGCGGGTGGCTACACCTTC. Encoded protein: CASSLSISGGAGGYTF.

By share, this clonotype ranks as medium-sized (0.01 to 0.1%). The CDR3 here is CATQGDYGYTF. CDR3 coding DNA: TGTGCCACCCAGGGGGACTATGGCTACACCTTC. The chain is built from TRBV24-1 and TRBJ1-2, with 7 nucleotides matching TRBD1. The CDR3 extends over 11 amino acids. V shed 9 bases, J shed 3 bases, and the junction held 0 bases outside the gene matches. The germline V gene has CDR1 KGHDR and CDR2 SFDVKD.

This clonotype is medium-sized. CDR3 sequence: CASSPAGSPLHF. The CDR3 coding sequence is TGTGCCAGCAGCCCGGCAGGTTCACCCCTCCACTTT. The V call is TRBV28, the J call TRBJ1-6; no reliable D call. CDR1 and CDR2 from the germline V gene are MDHEN and SYDVKM. The CDR3 is 12 residues long. V lost 6 bases, J lost 9 bases, and 9 bases lay in between.

This clonotype was seen ten or more times. This sequence joins TRBV6-1 and TRBJ1-1, with D possibly TRBD1 on 6 matching bases. V was trimmed by 8 bases and J by 4 bases, leaving 23 bases between them. CDR3 length: 16 residues. Germline assignment: CDR1 MNHNS and CDR2 SASEGT. The DNA of the CDR3 is TGTGCCAGCGGTCAGGCTTGGGGGCTCAGGGGCACTGAAGCTTTCTTT. Its translation: CASGQAWGLRGTEAFF.

Worth noting for this clonotype: A far larger clone is only one base removed, so a read error is likely. The genes are TRBV6-2 or TRBV6-3 and TRBJ2-1; maybe TRBD1 (6 bases). Germline CDR1 MNHEY, CDR2 SVGEGT. This CDR3 region has 11 residues. Trimming took off 7 bases at V and 10 bases at J, with 11 bases between the two ends. Here the CDR3 reads CASTGAYEQFF. CDR3 bases: TGTGCCAGCACAGGGGCCTACGAGCAGTTCTTC.